This entry lists 27 T cell receptor beta chains sequenced from one sample in a study of T cell responses to AZD1222 COVID-19 vaccine. Assay used: immunoSEQ multiplex PCR; TCRdb lists only in-frame clones, some missing. Here the sample spans 100,000 to 150,000 clones, approximately 88% being singletons. Source: peripheral blood, taken on day 0 of AZD1222 vaccination. The receptors come from an adult in good health.

The chain uses TRBV3-1 (or the pseudogene TRBV3-2) and TRBJ1-6, with 8 bases identical to TRBD1. The CDR3 contains 14 residues. J was trimmed by 7 bases and V by 5 bases; bases with no gene match: 4. Germline CDR1 and CDR2: LGHDT and YNNKEL (reference sequence). Here the CDR3 DNA reads TGTGCCAGCAGCGAAACAGGGGGGAATTCACCCCTCCACTTT. Residues: CASSETGGNSPLHF.

The chain couples TRBV28 to TRBJ1-2; D perhaps matches TRBD1 (5 bases). CDR1 is MDHEN, CDR2 SYDVKM, per germline. This CDR3 has 16 amino acids. V dropped 3 bases and J dropped 1 base, with 15 bases sitting between them. This chain's CDR3 is CASSFIRTGDNYGYTF. The CDR3 bases are TGTGCCAGCAGTTTTATCCGTACAGGAGATAACTATGGCTACACCTTC.

The chain has TRBV7-9 and TRBJ1-2, with D possibly matching TRBD1 (5 bases). Trimming removed 5 bases at V and 4 bases at J, with 11 bases between. CDR1 SEHNR and CDR2 FQNEAQ come from the germline V gene (reference sequence). The CDR3 extends over 13 amino acids. CDR3 in DNA: TGTGCCAGCAGCCGGGACGGCCCCTATGGCTACACCTTC. Its protein product is CASSRDGPYGYTF.

The rearrangement uses TRBV7-3 and TRBJ1-1; 8 bases map to TRBD1. The length of the CDR3 is 15 residues. The ends lost 4 bases at V and 4 bases at J; junction bases unmatched: 8. Germline CDR1 is SGHTA and CDR2 is FQGTGA. CDR3 amino acids: CASSSSGQGATEAFF. CDR3 sequence (DNA): TGTGCCAGCAGCTCGTCTGGACAGGGTGCCACTGAAGCTTTCTTT.

The rearrangement uses TRBV3-1 (or the pseudogene TRBV3-2) and TRBJ2-2; D gene ambiguous. This CDR3 spans 12 amino acids. The V end was cut by 6 bases, the J end by 5 bases, with 7 bases between. The germline V gene encodes CDR1 LGHDT and CDR2 YNNKEL (reference sequence). The CDR3 DNA is TGTGCCAGCAGTCTGAGTACCGGGGAGCTGTTTTTT. Protein: CASSLSTGELFF.

This chain connects TRBV5-1 to TRBJ2-7; no clear D. The CDR3 totals 14 residues. Trimming removed 1 base from V and 3 bases from J, with 11 bases in between. Germline V lookup: CDR1 SGHRS, CDR2 YFSETQ. The CDR3 is CASSLQVKDYEQYF. CDR3 sequence (DNA): TGCGCCAGCAGCTTGCAGGTAAAGGACTACGAGCAGTACTTC. The complete variable domain, with remaining parts taken from reference TRBV5-1 and TRBJ2-7, reads KAGVTQTPRYLIKTRGQQVTLSCSPISGHRSVSWYQQTPGQGLQFLFEYFSETQRNKGNFPGRFSGRQFSNSRSEMNVSTLELGDSALYLCASSLQVKDYEQYFGPGTRLTVT.

The chain couples TRBV30 to TRBJ1-4, with no clear D. This CDR3 is 11 amino acids long. V dropped 3 bases and J dropped 8 bases, with 7 bases sitting between them. Germline V gives CDR1 GTSNPN, CDR2 SVGIG (reference sequence). The CDR3 region is CAWSENEKLFF. The CDR3 DNA is TGTGCCTGGAGCGAGAACGAAAAACTGTTTTTT.

The rearrangement links TRBV5-1 to TRBJ1-2; tentative D call: TRBD1 (5 bases). The CDR3 sequence is 15 residues long. CDR1 and CDR2 (germline): SGHRS, YFSETQ. V was clipped by 1 base and J by 3 bases, with 13 bases between them. This CDR3 reads CASSLHSGGDYGYTF. The CDR3, as DNA: TGCGCCAGCAGCTTGCACAGCGGGGGGGACTATGGCTACACCTTC.

The chain links TRBV6-5 to TRBJ1-5; no clear D gene. CDR3 length: 13 amino acids. The germline V and J ends were trimmed by 6 bases and 1 base, with 7 bases remaining between them. In germline, CDR1 is MNHEY, CDR2 SVGAGI. Here the CDR3 DNA reads TGTGCCAGCAGGGTCAGGAGCAATCAGCCCCAGCATTTT. Encoded protein: CASRVRSNQPQHF.

The chain uses TRBV5-6 and TRBJ1-1, with D unclear. The CDR3 runs to 12 residues. V dropped 5 bases and J dropped 5 bases, with 10 bases sitting between them. Germline-derived CDR1 and CDR2 are SGHDT and YYEEEE. Written as DNA, the CDR3 is TGTGCCAGCAGTTTTGATCCGACTGAAGCTTTCTTT. Its translation: CASSFDPTEAFF. The full variable domain, its missing parts supplied by reference TRBV5-6 and TRBJ1-1, is DAGVTQSPTHLIKTRGQQVTLRCSPKSGHDTVSWYQQALGQGPQFIFQYYEEEERQRGNFPDRFSGHQFPNYSSELNVNALLLGDSALYLCASSFDPTEAFFGQGTRLTVV.

This clone is a singleton in its sample. The chain combines TRBV9 with TRBJ2-1, with D hard to call. Germline V gene sequence: CDR1 SGDLS, CDR2 YYNGEE. V dropped 3 bases and J dropped 4 bases, with 17 bases sitting between them. The CDR3 totals 16 residues. CDR3 nucleotide sequence: TGTGCCAGCAGCGGGGGTCTGGGCGGAATTTACAATGAGCAGTTCTTC. It encodes CASSGGLGGIYNEQFF.

The chain couples TRBV19 to TRBJ1-5, with 7 bases aligning to TRBD1. CDR1 and CDR2 (germline): LNHDA, SQIVND (reference sequence). Trimming took 6 bases from V and 0 from J; bases not matched to a gene: 8. The CDR3 covers 16 residues. CDR3 sequence: CASRIGRGPSNQPQHF. As DNA, the CDR3 is TGTGCCAGTAGGATCGGTAGGGGGCCTAGCAATCAGCCCCAGCATTTT. The full variable domain, rest sourced from reference TRBV19 and TRBJ1-5, is DGGITQSPKYLFRKEGQNVTLSCEQNLNHDAMYWYRQDPGQGLRLIYYSQIVNDFQKGDIAEGYSVSREKKESFPLTVTSAQKNPTAFYLCASRIGRGPSNQPQHFGDGTRLSIL.

This clone was found a few times. The rearrangement links TRBV4-2 to TRBJ2-1; 10 bases align to TRBD2. The CDR3 is 16 amino acids. The germline V gene has CDR1 LGHNA and CDR2 YNFKEQ. V was pared by 3 bases and J by 9 bases, with 11 bases of the junction left unmatched. CDR3 residues: CASSHVVGSGGAEQFF. The CDR3 coding sequence is TGTGCCAGCAGCCACGTCGTGGGAAGCGGGGGGGCTGAGCAGTTCTTC.

The chain employs TRBV2 and TRBJ1-5, with D tentatively TRBD1 (5 bases). V lost 6 bases to trimming and J lost 7 bases, with 16 bases between them. This CDR3 is 14 amino acids long. Germline V gene lookup returns CDR1 SNHLY and CDR2 FYNNEI. CDR3 coding DNA: TGTGCCAGCAGCTTCCGACAGAACGGGCAGCCCCAGCATTTT. It translates to CASSFRQNGQPQHF.

V usage is TRBV7-2 and J usage is TRBJ1-2; a possible D gene is TRBD1 (6 bases). Germline lookup yields CDR1 SGHTA and CDR2 FQGNSA. The CDR3 spans 14 residues. Trimming shortened V by 3 bases and J by 1 base, and 9 bases separated the two germline ends. CDR3 sequence (DNA): TGTGCCAGCAGCTTCATACAGGGTAACTATGGCTACACCTTC. It is translated as CASSFIQGNYGYTF.

The rearrangement links TRBV2 to TRBJ1-2; 9 bases are a match to TRBD1. The CDR3 extends over 14 amino acids. V lost 6 bases and J lost 8; bases outside the gene matches: 10. Germline lookup yields CDR1 SNHLY and CDR2 FYNNEI. CDR3 loop: CASSSEGTGRGYTF. CDR3 DNA sequence: TGTGCCAGCAGCTCCGAGGGGACAGGGCGAGGCTACACCTTC.

The J gene is TRBJ1-2, the V gene TRBV4-3, with 8 nucleotides matching TRBD1. Germline-derived CDR1 and CDR2 are LGHNA and YSLEER. The ends lost 0 bases at V and 3 bases at J; junction bases unmatched: 3. CDR3 length: 15 amino acids. The CDR3 nucleotides read TGCGCCAGCAGCCAAGATTACAGGGGGGACTATGGCTACACCTTC. Translating it yields CASSQDYRGDYGYTF.

This chain connects TRBV3-1 (or the pseudogene TRBV3-2) to TRBJ2-1; TRBD2 aligns across 11 bases. The CDR3 totals 16 residues. V lost 3 bases to trimming and J lost 3 bases; unmatched junction nucleotides: 4. Germline CDR1 is LGHDT and CDR2 is YNNKEL (reference sequence). The CDR3 coding sequence is TGTGCCAGCAGCCAGGAACTAGCGGGGGTCTACAATGAGCAGTTCTTC. Protein sequence: CASSQELAGVYNEQFF.

CDR3 coding DNA: TGTGCCAGCAGCCAAGAAACAGTGAGCGGGAGTCTCACAGATACGCAGTATTTT. Translating it yields CASSQETVSGSLTDTQYF. The rearrangement links TRBV4-2 to TRBJ2-3, with 8 bases that match TRBD2. This CDR3 is built from 18 residues. The junction had 10 bases not matched to a gene; V was cut back by 0 bases and J by 2 bases. Germline V gene sequence: CDR1 LGHNA, CDR2 YNFKEQ.

The gene calls are TRBV5-1 and TRBJ2-5; the D gene is possibly TRBD2 (5 bases). The germline gives CDR1 SGHRS, CDR2 YFSETQ. The CDR3 spans 16 residues. V was trimmed by 2 bases and J by 0 bases, leaving 14 bases between them. CDR3 in amino acids: CASSFNPRTHQETQYF. The CDR3 DNA is TGCGCCAGCAGCTTTAATCCCCGGACTCACCAAGAGACCCAGTACTTC.

Remarks on this clone: A single base separates this from a much larger clone, so it may be a read error. The chain combines TRBV2 with TRBJ2-1, with 8 positions matching TRBD2. Germline lookup yields CDR1 SNHLY and CDR2 FYNNEI. This CDR3 has 13 amino acids. The J segment lost 6 bases and the V segment lost 10 bases, leaving 8 bases of the junction unmatched. The CDR3 sequence: CAIDGGGPNEQFF. The CDR3 DNA follows: TGTGCCATCGACGGCGGGGGGCCCAATGAGCAGTTCTTC.

This clone has a handful of counts. The V and J genes are TRBV3-1 (or the pseudogene TRBV3-2) and TRBJ2-7; the D gene could be TRBD1 or TRBD2 (5 bases each). Deletions cut 0 bases from V and 7 bases from J, with 13 bases between. This CDR3 has 14 residues. Germline CDR1 reads LGHDT; CDR2 reads YNNKEL (reference sequence). This CDR3 reads CASSQDSGGREQYF. CDR3 bases: TGTGCCAGCAGCCAAGATAGTGGGGGTAGGGAGCAGTACTTC.

This chain links TRBV9 with TRBJ2-2, with a possible D match to TRBD2 (6 bases). This CDR3 has 16 residues. Germline loops: CDR1 SGDLS, CDR2 YYNGEE. V was trimmed by 0 bases and J by 3 bases, leaving 12 bases between them. CDR3 region: CASSVGGGMYTGELFF. CDR3 coding DNA: TGTGCCAGCAGCGTAGGAGGCGGGATGTACACCGGGGAGCTGTTTTTT.

V and J are TRBV28 and TRBJ1-6; no firm D call. Trimming stripped 3 bases from V and 0 bases from J, with 6 bases between. CDR1 is MDHEN, CDR2 SYDVKM, per germline. The CDR3 sequence is 15 residues long. The CDR3 nucleotides read TGTGCCAGCAGTTTGGCTAGCTCCTATAATTCACCCCTCCACTTT. This encodes CASSLASSYNSPLHF.

J is TRBJ1-5 and V is TRBV7-2, with D uncertain. CDR1 SGHTA and CDR2 FQGNSA come from the germline V gene. With 1 base removed from V and 7 bases from J, the gap between germline ends came to 8 bases. This CDR3 has 13 amino acids. CDR3 protein: CASSLGPSQPQHF. The CDR3 coding sequence is TGTGCCAGCAGCTTAGGGCCCTCGCAGCCCCAGCATTTT.

This rearrangement joins TRBV15 to TRBJ1-2, with 8 bases lining up with TRBD1. In germline, CDR1 is LNHNV, CDR2 YYDKDF (reference sequence). The CDR3 is 13 amino acids. CDR3 nucleotide sequence: TGTGCGACTAACAGGGGGACGGACTATGGCTACACCTTC. Translation: CATNRGTDYGYTF.

This chain uses TRBV4-2 with TRBJ1-2, with D possibly being TRBD1 (5 bases). The germline CDR1 and CDR2 sequences are LGHNA and YNFKEQ. CDR3 length equals 16 residues. Trimming shortened V by 1 base and J by 4 bases, and 16 bases separated the two germline ends. CDR3 sequence (DNA): TGTGCCAGCAGCCAAGGTCCGGGCCCCAGGGCCTATGGCTACACCTTC. It codes for CASSQGPGPRAYGYTF.